These 11 T cell receptor beta chains were all obtained from the same sample, sequenced in a study of CD8+ T cells in alopecia areata. RNA was extracted and reverse transcribed into cDNA as the sequencing template. The protocol was immunoSEQ multiplex PCR, while the TCRdb copy is restricted to in-frame clones and leaves out a portion. The profile covers about 190,000 clones, with 64% appearing a single time and 4.2% taken by the ten largest. The treatment denotes: oral pan-JAK inhibitor, 5-10 mg twice daily. This material consisted of CD4+ T cells sorted from blood, taken at week 4, from a patient treated with tofacitinib. The receptors stem from a human donor with alopecia areata.

V gene TRBV6-1 combines with J gene TRBJ2-7, with a weak D call TRBD1 (6 bases). This CDR3 has 14 amino acids. Germline CDR1 is MNHNS and CDR2 is SASEGT. V lost 2 bases to trimming and J lost 3 bases, with 11 bases between them. Here the CDR3 reads CASSEPGQSYEQYF. In DNA form, the CDR3 reads TGTGCCAGCAGTGAACCCGGACAGAGCTACGAGCAGTACTTC.

The chain recombines TRBV6-5 with TRBJ1-6; tentative D call: TRBD1 (6 bases). Trimming pared 4 bases from V and 7 bases from J, leaving 17 bases between. CDR1 is MNHEY and CDR2 is SVGAGI in the germline V gene. The CDR3 contains 16 residues. CDR3 in amino acids: CASSSGDRLLNSPLHF. DNA of the CDR3: TGTGCCAGCAGTTCCGGTGACAGGTTGTTAAATTCACCCCTCCACTTT.

This clone was observed a handful of times. The chain uses TRBV27 and TRBJ2-3, with no clear D. This CDR3 contains 14 residues. Germline lookup yields CDR1 MNHEY and CDR2 SMNVEV (reference sequence). V shed 3 bases and J shed 1 base, with 8 bases lying between them. CDR3 sequence (DNA): TGTGCCAGCAGTTTGGGGATGGGCACAGATACGCAGTATTTT. Translating it yields CASSLGMGTDTQYF.

The chain couples TRBV29-1 to TRBJ1-1, with 7 nucleotides matching TRBD1. V lost 6 bases and J lost 5; bases outside the gene matches: 12. Germline V CDR1 and CDR2: SQVTM, ANQGSEA. The CDR3 is 14 amino acids. CDR3 bases: TGCAGCGTACAGGGGATTGGAAGAGGAACTGAAGCTTTCTTT. It encodes CSVQGIGRGTEAFF.

The rearrangement uses TRBV6-1 and TRBJ2-3; 9 bases agree with TRBD1. Trimming at V came to 8 bases and at J to 7 bases, leaving 7 bases not matched to a gene. CDR1 MNHNS and CDR2 SASEGT come from the germline V gene. The CDR3 covers 13 residues. The CDR3 DNA reads as TGTGCCAGCCGTGGGACAGGGACCAATACGCAGTATTTT. This codes for CASRGTGTNTQYF.

Concerning this clone itself: Relative to the germline gene, one junction end is altered; a read error may explain this. V gene TRBV5-4 combines with J gene TRBJ1-1; the match to TRBD1 covers 7 bases. Germline lookup yields CDR1 SGHNT and CDR2 YYREEE (reference sequence). The CDR3 loop spans 14 amino acids. The CDR3 DNA sequence: TGTGCCAGCACCTTGGGACAGTCGAACACTGAAGCTTTCTTT. It is translated as CASTLGQSNTEAFF.

As to this clone: In the same sample, other DNA sequences code for this CDR3. The gene calls are TRBV7-2 and TRBJ2-7; TRBD1 matches at 10 bases. CDR3 length: 14 residues. V trimming: 5 bases; J trimming: 3 bases; junction bases outside the gene matches: 4. Germline CDR1 SGHTA, CDR2 FQGNSA. DNA of the CDR3: TGTGCCAGCAGCCCTGGACAGGGGGGCTACGAGCAGTACTTC. It encodes CASSPGQGGYEQYF.

V usage is TRBV10-3 and J usage is TRBJ1-5, with D hard to call. The CDR3 is 14 residues long. Per the germline V gene, CDR1 is ENHRY and CDR2 is SYGVKD. Trimming left V 0 bases short and J 7 bases short, with 10 bases between. The CDR3 loop is CAISESRAEQPQHF. CDR3 DNA: TGTGCCATCAGTGAGTCGAGGGCAGAACAGCCCCAGCATTTT.

The chain carries TRBV29-1 and TRBJ2-3; 8 nucleotides line up with TRBD2. V lost 6 bases and J lost 5; bases outside the gene matches: 10. The CDR3 sequence is 14 residues long. Germline V gene lookup returns CDR1 SQVTM and CDR2 ANQGSEA. The CDR3 bases are TGCAGCGTCGAGACGGGGGGGCAAGGAGATACGCAGTATTTT. Translating gives CSVETGGQGDTQYF.

The chain recombines TRBV27 with TRBJ2-7; D could derive from TRBD1 or TRBD2 (6 bases each). The CDR3 runs to 15 residues. Germline CDR1 and CDR2: MNHEY and SMNVEV (reference sequence). V was pared by 6 bases and J by 4 bases, with 19 bases between. CDR3 region: CASSRPGEGGYEQYF. CDR3 DNA: TGTGCCAGCAGCCGTCCGGGAGAGGGGGGATACGAGCAGTACTTC.

The chain has TRBV11-2 and TRBJ2-3; 7 bases agree with TRBD2. The CDR3 runs to 16 residues. In germline, CDR1 is SGHAT, CDR2 FQNNGV. V lost 5 bases, J lost 7 bases, and 15 bases stayed unmatched. The CDR3 reads CASSPIAGRARNTQYF. CDR3 coding DNA: TGTGCCAGCAGCCCTATAGCGGGTCGGGCAAGGAATACGCAGTATTTT.